This is a list of T cell receptor beta chains from one sample in a study of Ad26.COV2.S vaccination and SARS-CoV-2 variants. Measured with immunoSEQ multiplex PCR; TCRdb has only the in-frame clones, and not every one. The data show roughly 500,000 clones, with around 88% seen just once and roughly 12% held by the top ten. The specimen was peripheral blood, collected in a trial of Ad26.COV2.S vaccine versus placebo. Source of these receptors: a person aged 18-60 years who received the Ad26.COV2.S COVID-19 vaccine or a placebo. The CDR3 runs from the conserved cysteine through the conserved F or W. The D gene is left open where the match is weak. Not all rows give a size; the values are once, few, many and, for expanded clones, a class.

d_call j_call clone_size v_call cdr3_nt cdr3_aa
. TRBJ2-1 once TRBV9 TGTGCCAGCAGCGTTTCGATGGCCAATGAGCAGTTCTTC CASSVSMANEQFF
. TRBJ1-6 . TRBV30 TGTGCCTGGATGTTTGAGGGTGTGAGGAATTCACCCCTCCACTTT CAWMFEGVRNSPLHF
. TRBJ2-1 few TRBV11-3 TGTGCCAGCAGCTTAGGCTCCTACAATGAGCAGTTCTTC CASSLGSYNEQFF
. TRBJ2-2 . TRBV11-3 TGTGCCAGCAGCTTATCGGGGACCACCGGGGAGCTGTTTTTT CASSLSGTTGELFF
TRBD2 TRBJ2-1 . TRBV5-5 TGTGCCAGCAGCCCGGACGCCGGGAGGAATGAGCAGTTCTTC CASSPDAGRNEQFF
. TRBJ1-5 . TRBV6-6 TGTGCCAGCGGCCCAGAGGGCGGGACTCAGCCCCAGCATTTT CASGPEGGTQPQHF
. TRBJ1-4 . TRBV5-1 TGCGCCAGCAGCTTGAGCTGGACAGAAAAAGAAAAACTGTTTTTT CASSLSWTEKEKLFF
. TRBJ1-4 . TRBV9 TGTGCCAGCAGCGTGGCGGGACTGTCTAATGAAAAACTGTTTTTT CASSVAGLSNEKLFF
. TRBJ1-5 . TRBV7-8 TGTGCCAGCAGCTTAGCGCGCAGAGATCTCAATCAGCCCCAGCATTTT CASSLARRDLNQPQHF
. TRBJ2-7 . TRBV2 TGTGCCAGCAGTGATGCGGCAGGTCACTACTTC CASSDAAGHYF